These T cell receptor beta chains were read from a single sample in a study of T cell repertoires in cytomegalovirus infection. TCRdb ran MiXCR on the reads and lists one entry per CDR3 protein. The sample contains hundreds of thousands of distinct CDR3 sequences, roughly 30% of which appear only once. For these TCRs, the target antigens are not known. The sequenced sample was cultured CD8+ T cells from PBMCs, obtained from culture after CMV antigen stimulation. These receptors were taken from a human donor in good health (CMV status not recorded). Some clones in this sample may be carry-over from other donors' samples. CDR3s include the opening cysteine and the closing phenylalanine or tryptophan. Each record gives: CDR3 DNA, CDR3 protein, D gene, V gene, clone size, J gene. A D gene is named only where the DNA matches it firmly. Size tells how often a clone was seen (once, few, many) or the class of an expanded clone, and some rows leave it out.

TGTGCCAGCAGGAGCCGGGACAGACATGTCACCGGGGAGCTGTTTTTT | CASRSRDRHVTGELFF | TRBD1 | TRBV6-1 | . | TRBJ2-2
TGCGCCAGCAGCCAAGATCGGGGGCCTCACGGTGGCTACACCTTC | CASSQDRGPHGGYTF | . | TRBV4-3 | . | TRBJ1-2
TGTGCCAGCAGCGGGGTGGCGCAAGAGACCCAGTACTTC | CASSGVAQETQYF | . | TRBV7-9 | few | TRBJ2-5
TGTGCCAGCAGCTTAGTAAGCCCGAGGGGGGCCGGGGATGAGCAGTTCTTC | CASSLVSPRGAGDEQFF | . | TRBV7-6 | . | TRBJ2-1
TGTGCCAGCAGCTCCTCCGCGGGCCCCTACAATGAGCAGTTCTTC | CASSSSAGPYNEQFF | . | TRBV9 | . | TRBJ2-1
TGTGCCACCAGTGAAGGGCGTGAAAAACTGTTTTTT | CATSEGREKLFF | . | TRBV24-1 | . | TRBJ1-4
TGTGCCAGCAGCTTAGAGAGTCGGCCGGCTTCACCCCTCCACTTT | CASSLESRPASPLHF | . | TRBV7-2 | . | TRBJ1-6
TGCGCCAGCAGCCAAGTAGCTGCAGGGGCCAATCAGCCCCAGCATTTT | CASSQVAAGANQPQHF | . | TRBV4-1 | . | TRBJ1-5
TGCAGCGTTGAAGTCCTCACTAGCGACACAGATACGCAGTATTTT | CSVEVLTSDTDTQYF | TRBD2 | TRBV29-1 | . | TRBJ2-3
TGTGCCAGCAGCTTACGGGACAGGGGCCCGAACACTGAAGCTTTCTTT | CASSLRDRGPNTEAFF | TRBD1 | TRBV7-9 | few | TRBJ1-1
TGTGCCAGCAGTTTTATTTTGTCAGAAACGGGGGCCGATGAGCAGTTCTTC | CASSFILSETGADEQFF | . | TRBV12-3/TRBV12-4 | . | TRBJ2-1
TGTGCCAGCACCTCCGGGACGAATAGCAATCAGCCCCAGCATTTT | CASTSGTNSNQPQHF | . | TRBV6-2/TRBV6-3 | . | TRBJ1-5
TGTGCCAGCAGTTTCAGGGGTGACTATGGCTACACCTTC | CASSFRGDYGYTF | . | TRBV7-9 | . | TRBJ1-2
TGTGCCAGCAGCTCCTTGACAGCTAACTATGGCTACACCTTC | CASSSLTANYGYTF | . | TRBV7-2 | few | TRBJ1-2
TGTGCCAGCCCACCGGGACAGAGGCGTCCGAATACGCAGTATTTT | CASPPGQRRPNTQYF | TRBD1 | TRBV7-8 | many | TRBJ2-3
TGTGCCAGCAGCCCCCCGGGGGCGCGATTTCAGCCCCAGCATTTT | CASSPPGARFQPQHF | . | TRBV7-3 | . | TRBJ1-5
TGTGCCAGCGGGGCCCTGACCGGCACTGAAGCTTTCTTT | CASGALTGTEAFF | . | TRBV12-3/TRBV12-4 | few | TRBJ1-1
TGTGCCATCAGTGAGTCAGGGAGGGAGCAGTTCTTC | CAISESGREQFF | . | TRBV10-3 | . | TRBJ2-1
TGTGCCAGTAGTATAACTCTCCTAGCGGGGGCCCTCGCGCCTGAGCAGTTCTTC | CASSITLLAGALAPEQFF | TRBD2 | TRBV19 | once | TRBJ2-1
TGTGCCAGCAGGGACCGGGGGCGGGGGGAAAAACTGTTTTTT | CASRDRGRGEKLFF | . | TRBV7-8 | many | TRBJ1-4
TGTGCCAGTAGTCCGCTCGGGCAGGCTTATATTTATAGCAATCAGCCCCAGCATTTT | CASSPLGQAYIYSNQPQHF | . | TRBV19 | . | TRBJ1-5
TGTGCCAGTAGTATCCCTAGTTCCATCAATGAGCAGTTCTTC | CASSIPSSINEQFF | . | TRBV19 | . | TRBJ2-1
TGTGCCAGCGCCGTGACGGAGCGACTGGGAGGAGAGACCCAGTACTTC | CASAVTERLGGETQYF | . | TRBV2 | few | TRBJ2-5
TGTGCCAGCAGTTCAAAACAGGGGGTCGACACTGAAGCTTTCTTT | CASSSKQGVDTEAFF | TRBD1 | TRBV27 | . | TRBJ1-1
TGTGCCAGCAAGAGACAGGGGGCGAACACCGGGGAGCTGTTTTTT | CASKRQGANTGELFF | TRBD1 | TRBV12-3/TRBV12-4 | . | TRBJ2-2
TGTGCTAGTGGTTCCCTGGGTAGCAGGGGCCCTGGGAGGCAGTATTTT | CASGSLGSRGPGRQYF | . | TRBV12-5 | . | TRBJ2-3
TGTGCCAGCAGCCCCCTGGAGCGCACAGATACGCAGTATTTT | CASSPLERTDTQYF | . | TRBV7-6 | . | TRBJ2-3
TGTGCCAGCAGCTTGTTCAGAACAAGCACTGAAGCTTTCTTT | CASSLFRTSTEAFF | . | TRBV5-5 | . | TRBJ1-1
TGTGCCAGCAGGCCTAGCGGGGGGGGCACAGATACGCAGTATTTT | CASRPSGGGTDTQYF | TRBD2 | TRBV12-3/TRBV12-4 | many | TRBJ2-3
TGTGCCAGCAGCTTAGGGTACAATACAAATTCACCCCTCCACTTT | CASSLGYNTNSPLHF | . | TRBV7-2 | few | TRBJ1-6
TGTGCCAGCAGCTTAATCGGCGGGGCCTACGAGCAGTACTTC | CASSLIGGAYEQYF | . | TRBV11-2 | . | TRBJ2-7
TGCGCCAGCAGTGACCGACAGGCCGATGGCTACACCTTC | CASSDRQADGYTF | . | TRBV10-2 | . | TRBJ1-2
TGCAGCGTTGTCCCGGGGACAGGGTGGAACACCGGGGAGCTGTTTTTT | CSVVPGTGWNTGELFF | TRBD1 | TRBV29-1 | . | TRBJ2-2
TGTGCCAGCAGCTTAGCGATTGGGGAACATCATGAAGCTTTCTTT | CASSLAIGEHHEAFF | . | TRBV7-9 | . | TRBJ1-1
TGTGCCAGTACGGGCTATTCCTCCTACAATGAGCAGTTCTTC | CASTGYSSYNEQFF | . | TRBV6-1 | many | TRBJ2-1
TGTGCCAGCAGCCCCAGGGCGGGGGGAACTGAAGCTTTCTTT | CASSPRAGGTEAFF | . | TRBV7-3 | many | TRBJ1-1
TGTGCCAGCAGCCCTAGGGTAGCGGCGAGCCGCGATACGCAGTATTTT | CASSPRVAASRDTQYF | . | TRBV13 | few | TRBJ2-3
TGTGCCAGTAAGGGGGTGGTGAACACTGAAGCTTTCTTT | CASKGVVNTEAFF | . | TRBV19 | few | TRBJ1-1
TGTGCCGTTGAAGCCTGGGACAGGCGAAATCAGCCCCAGCATTTT | CAVEAWDRRNQPQHF | TRBD1 | TRBV7-9 | . | TRBJ1-5
TGTGCCAGCAGCTCGGATGCGGGATGGGGGTTACTTAGTGGCTACACCTTC | CASSSDAGWGLLSGYTF | . | TRBV7-2 | many | TRBJ1-2
TGTGCCAGCAGCTTGTTCGGCGGGGGACACAATACGCAGTATTTT | CASSLFGGGHNTQYF | . | TRBV5-6 | . | TRBJ2-3
TGTGCCAGCAGTTACTCTAATACCTACGGAGACGGCTACACCTTC | CASSYSNTYGDGYTF | . | TRBV6-8 | . | TRBJ1-2
TGTGCCAGCAGCCCCCCCTCGGACAGGGGGACCCATTACACTGAAGCTTTCTTT | CASSPPSDRGTHYTEAFF | TRBD1 | TRBV7-9 | few | TRBJ1-1
TGTGCCAGCAGTACCGGACAGTTCCGGGAGACCCAGTACTTC | CASSTGQFRETQYF | . | TRBV12-3/TRBV12-4 | many | TRBJ2-5
TGTGCCAGCAGTGTCAGGGAGTCAGATACGCAGTATTTT | CASSVRESDTQYF | . | TRBV6-5 | few | TRBJ2-3
TGTGCCAGCAGCTTAGTTGGGAACATGATTAATTCACCCCTCCACTTT | CASSLVGNMINSPLHF | . | TRBV7-6 | . | TRBJ1-6
TGTGCTAGTGGTTTCGGTCCTGTCTCTGATGGCTACACCTTC | CASGFGPVSDGYTF | . | TRBV12-5 | many | TRBJ1-2
TGTGCCAGCAGTTTAACCCGGACTCTATCCTATGGCTACACCTTC | CASSLTRTLSYGYTF | . | TRBV27 | few | TRBJ1-2
TGTGCCAGCAGTCCCGGTTGGGACCGACTAGGGGCCAACGTCCTGACTTTC | CASSPGWDRLGANVLTF | . | TRBV6-1 | . | TRBJ2-6
TGTGCCAGCAGTTATTTCAGGGGCTACGAGCAGTACTTC | CASSYFRGYEQYF | . | TRBV6-5 | few | TRBJ2-7
TGTGCCAGCAGTTTCCTCGGGGGGGGTCCGGCATCCGATACGCAGTATTTT | CASSFLGGGPASDTQYF | TRBD2 | TRBV12-3/TRBV12-4 | many | TRBJ2-3
TGTGCCAGCAGCTTATGGAGGCTAGCGGGGGACACAAGCACAGATACGCAGTATTTT | CASSLWRLAGDTSTDTQYF | TRBD2 | TRBV11-2 | . | TRBJ2-3